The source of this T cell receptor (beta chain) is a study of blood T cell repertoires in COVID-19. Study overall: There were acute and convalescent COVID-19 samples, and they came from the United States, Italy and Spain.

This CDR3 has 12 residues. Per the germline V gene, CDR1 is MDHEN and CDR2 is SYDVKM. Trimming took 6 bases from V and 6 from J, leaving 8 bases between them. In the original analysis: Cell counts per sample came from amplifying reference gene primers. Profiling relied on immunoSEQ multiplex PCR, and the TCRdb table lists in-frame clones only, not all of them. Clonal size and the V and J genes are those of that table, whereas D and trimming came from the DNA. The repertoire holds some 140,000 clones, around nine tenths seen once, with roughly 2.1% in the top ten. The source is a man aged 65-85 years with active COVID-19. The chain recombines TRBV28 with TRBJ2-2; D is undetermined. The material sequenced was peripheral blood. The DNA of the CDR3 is TGTGCCAGCAGATCCTCTCCCGGGGAGCTGTTTTTT. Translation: CASRSSPGELFF.